This is a list of T cell receptor beta chains from one sample in a study of shared clonotypes between healthy human individuals. The assay was immunoSEQ multiplex PCR, and TCRdb's table has in-frame clones only and misses some. The sample includes about 1.4 million clones, approximately 97% of them seen just once. Sequenced input: naive CD4+ T cells sorted from blood. Receptor source: a man aged 25-40 years in good health. The CDR3 runs from the conserved cysteine through the conserved F or W. The D gene is left open where the match is weak. The size field is filled for only some rows; it gives once, few, many or a size class.

J gene	V gene	clone size	D gene	CDR3 protein	CDR3 DNA
TRBJ2-2	TRBV7-2	once	-	CASTPRGAPWTGELFF	TGTGCCAGCACCCCCCGTGGCGCTCCGTGGACCGGGGAGCTGTTTTTT
TRBJ2-3	TRBV20-1	few	-	CSATLADTQYF	TGCAGTGCTACCCTTGCAGATACGCAGTATTTT
TRBJ2-1	TRBV11-3	-	TRBD2	CASSSLAGGLGEQFF	TGTGCCAGCAGCTCACTAGCGGGAGGACTAGGTGAGCAGTTCTTC
TRBJ2-5	TRBV10-3	-	TRBD1	CAINQQQGAETQYF	TGTGCCATCAACCAACAACAGGGGGCCGAGACCCAGTACTTC
TRBJ1-4	TRBV7-9	-	-	CASRAQWTNEKLFF	TGTGCCAGCAGGGCTCAGTGGACTAATGAAAAACTGTTTTTT
TRBJ2-1	TRBV4-1	-	TRBD2	CASSRELAGVLNEQFF	TGCGCCAGCAGCCGAGAACTAGCGGGAGTTCTCAATGAGCAGTTCTTC
TRBJ2-3	TRBV2	-	TRBD1	CATKDRLIYDTQYF	TGTGCCACCAAGGACAGGCTCATTTATGATACGCAGTATTTT
TRBJ2-7	TRBV30	-	-	CAWSSLSEQYF	TGTGCCTGGAGTTCACTGTCTGAGCAGTACTTC
TRBJ2-3	TRBV5-1	-	-	CASSLSGFADTQYF	TGCGCCAGCAGCTTGAGTGGGTTTGCAGATACGCAGTATTTT
TRBJ2-1	TRBV27	-	TRBD1	CASSDRDSHYNEQFF	TGTGCCAGCAGTGACCGGGACAGTCACTACAATGAGCAGTTCTTC
TRBJ1-5	TRBV27	-	-	CASSFRISRVEPSNQPQHF	TGTGCCAGCAGTTTTAGGATAAGTCGCGTAGAACCTAGCAATCAGCCCCAGCATTTT
TRBJ1-5	TRBV28	-	-	CASSQLNQPQHF	TGTGCCAGCAGTCAACTCAATCAGCCCCAGCATTTT
TRBJ1-2	TRBV10-3	-	-	CAISENSNYGYTF	TGTGCCATCAGTGAGAACAGTAACTATGGCTACACCTTC
TRBJ2-7	TRBV9	-	TRBD2	CASSLGTSEIYEQYF	TGTGCCAGCAGCCTTGGGACTAGCGAGATCTACGAGCAGTACTTC
TRBJ1-1	TRBV18	once	-	CASSPAVLDTEAFF	TGTGCCAGCTCACCAGCGGTGTTGGACACTGAAGCTTTCTTT
TRBJ1-1	TRBV7-3	-	-	CASSLNVNTEAFF	TGTGCCAGCAGCTTAAATGTAAACACTGAAGCTTTCTTT
TRBJ2-5	TRBV11-2	-	-	CASSFLAEETQYF	TGTGCCAGCAGCTTTTTAGCGGAAGAGACCCAGTACTTC
TRBJ2-1	TRBV9	-	TRBD2	CASSVELAAYNEQFF	TGTGCCAGCAGCGTAGAACTAGCGGCCTACAATGAGCAGTTCTTC
TRBJ2-2	TRBV27	once	TRBD1	CASRWDSNTGELFF	TGTGCCAGCAGGTGGGACAGCAACACCGGGGAGCTGTTTTTT
TRBJ1-5	TRBV6-1	-	TRBD1	CASSEDRLGQPQHF	TGTGCCAGCAGTGAGGACAGGCTAGGACAGCCCCAGCATTTT
TRBJ1-4	TRBV5-1	-	TRBD1	CASSPGQRSNEKLFF	TGCGCCAGCAGCCCGGGACAGCGGTCGAATGAAAAACTGTTTTTT
TRBJ2-7	TRBV6-1	once	TRBD2	CAGSGTGTLEQYF	TGTGCCGGCAGCGGGACTGGGACCCTCGAGCAGTACTTC
TRBJ2-2	TRBV5-5	-	TRBD2	CASSLDGSSSGRAGTGELFF	TGTGCCAGCAGCTTGGACGGCTCCTCTAGCGGGAGGGCTGGCACCGGGGAGCTGTTTTTT
TRBJ2-3	TRBV25-1	-	-	CASRITTSGTQYF	TGTGCCAGCAGAATTACGACTAGTGGTACGCAGTATTTT
TRBJ2-2	TRBV28	-	-	CASIRGDWTGELFF	TGTGCCAGCATCCGAGGAGATTGGACCGGGGAGCTGTTTTTT
TRBJ2-3	TRBV5-1	once	-	CASSPRQTDTQYF	TGCGCCAGCAGCCCAAGACAGACAGATACGCAGTATTTT
TRBJ1-4	TRBV7-9	-	-	CASSLAEWGTNEKLFF	TGTGCCAGCAGCTTAGCCGAGTGGGGAACTAATGAAAAACTGTTTTTT
TRBJ1-5	TRBV5-6	-	TRBD1	CASYRQGGNQPQHF	TGTGCCAGCTACCGCCAGGGGGGTAATCAGCCCCAGCATTTT
TRBJ2-7	TRBV4-3	-	TRBD2	CASSRGTSGNYEQYF	TGCGCCAGCAGCCGAGGGACTAGCGGAAACTACGAGCAGTACTTC
TRBJ2-1	TRBV5-1	-	TRBD2	CASSSSSGTTNNEQFF	TGCGCCAGCAGCTCCTCTAGCGGGACGACTAACAATGAGCAGTTCTTC
TRBJ1-1	TRBV30	-	TRBD1	CAWDRVNTEAFF	TGTGCCTGGGACAGGGTCAACACTGAAGCTTTCTTT
TRBJ2-1	TRBV7-8	-	TRBD2	CASSFGRRTSGPFRGDNEQFF	TGTGCCAGCAGCTTCGGAAGGCGTACTAGCGGACCCTTTAGAGGTGACAATGAGCAGTTCTTC
TRBJ2-1	TRBV7-9	-	TRBD2	CASSNGLAGGSYNEQFF	TGTGCCAGCAGCAATGGACTAGCGGGAGGGTCCTACAATGAGCAGTTCTTC
TRBJ2-7	TRBV6-5	-	-	CASSYREGLHYEQYF	TGTGCCAGCAGTTACCGCGAGGGCCTACACTACGAGCAGTACTTC
TRBJ1-1	TRBV11-2	-	TRBD1	CASSLKGRGEKSFF	TGTGCCAGCAGCTTGAAGGGCAGGGGGGAGAAATCTTTCTTT
TRBJ2-5	TRBV9	-	-	CASSVSAGPTYGGETQYF	TGTGCCAGCAGCGTAAGCGCGGGACCGACTTATGGGGGGGAGACCCAGTACTTC